This TCR beta chain was documented in a study of T cell repertoires and Cas9 in healthy adults. Study summary: SpCas9-reactive CD4 and CD8 T cells were characterized for potency, cytotoxicity and lineage.

Using immunoSEQ multiplex PCR, the repertoire was profiled, and TCRdb retains in-frame clones only, with some absent. The sample consists of approximately 21,000 clones, around nine tenths of them appearing once. Findings of the study overall: SpCas9-reactive regulatory T cells reportedly mitigated SpCas9-reactive effector T cells in vitro.

Trimming removed 7 bases from V and 1 base from J, with 16 bases in between. From germline, CDR1 is MNHNS and CDR2 SASEGT. The CDR3 runs to 15 residues. As regards this clone: No antigen is known for it.

Sequenced sample: CD4+ effector T cells (CD127+, CD25-, CD137-, CD154-) from PBMCs; culture status not recorded. This receptor was identified in a human donor in good health. The chain joins TRBV6-1 to TRBJ1-1; D ambiguous. CDR3 nucleotides: TGTGCCAGCACGGTAGAAAACCGCCGGAACACTGAAGCTTTCTTT. It encodes CASTVENRRNTEAFF.